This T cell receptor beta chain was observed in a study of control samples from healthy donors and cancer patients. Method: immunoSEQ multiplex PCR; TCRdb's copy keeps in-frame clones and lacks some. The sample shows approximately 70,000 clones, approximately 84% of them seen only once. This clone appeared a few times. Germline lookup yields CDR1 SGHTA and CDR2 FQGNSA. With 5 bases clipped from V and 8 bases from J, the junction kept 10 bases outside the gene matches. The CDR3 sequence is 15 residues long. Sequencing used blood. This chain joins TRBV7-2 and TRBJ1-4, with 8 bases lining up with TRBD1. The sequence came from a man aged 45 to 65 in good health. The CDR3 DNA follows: TGTGCCAGCAGCCCGACAGGGGTAGGCGACGAAAAACTGTTTTTT. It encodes CASSPTGVGDEKLFF.